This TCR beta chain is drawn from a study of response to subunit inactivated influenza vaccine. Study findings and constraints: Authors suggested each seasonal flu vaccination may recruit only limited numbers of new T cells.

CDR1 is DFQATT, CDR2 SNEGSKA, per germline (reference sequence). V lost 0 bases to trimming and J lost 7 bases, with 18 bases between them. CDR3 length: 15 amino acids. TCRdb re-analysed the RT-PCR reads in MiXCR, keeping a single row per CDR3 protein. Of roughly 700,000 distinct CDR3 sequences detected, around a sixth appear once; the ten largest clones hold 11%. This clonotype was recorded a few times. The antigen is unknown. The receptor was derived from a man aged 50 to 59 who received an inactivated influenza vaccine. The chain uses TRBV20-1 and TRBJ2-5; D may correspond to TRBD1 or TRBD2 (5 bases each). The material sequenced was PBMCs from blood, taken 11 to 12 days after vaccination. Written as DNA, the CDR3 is TGCAGTGCTAGAGATGGAAGCGAGGGGTCCCCGACCCAGTACTTC. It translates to CSARDGSEGSPTQYF.